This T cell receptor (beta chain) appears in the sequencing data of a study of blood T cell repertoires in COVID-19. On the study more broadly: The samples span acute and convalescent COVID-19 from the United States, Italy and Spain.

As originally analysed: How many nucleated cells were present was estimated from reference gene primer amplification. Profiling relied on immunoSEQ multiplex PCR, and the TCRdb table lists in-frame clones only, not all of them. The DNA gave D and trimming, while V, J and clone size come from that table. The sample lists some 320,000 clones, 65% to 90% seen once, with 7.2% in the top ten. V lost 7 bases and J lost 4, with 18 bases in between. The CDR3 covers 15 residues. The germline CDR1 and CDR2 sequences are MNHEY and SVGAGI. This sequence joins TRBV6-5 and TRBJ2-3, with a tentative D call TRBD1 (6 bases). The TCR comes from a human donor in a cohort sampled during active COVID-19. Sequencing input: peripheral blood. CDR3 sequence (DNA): TGTGCCAGCAATAGGTCGCCAGGGGACGCAGATACGCAGTATTTT. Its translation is CASNRSPGDADTQYF.